What follows is one T cell receptor (beta chain) and its context. This entry is derived from a study of CD8 T cells in Susac syndrome. Reverse transcription of roughly 0.45 to 1 ug RNA was performed with random hexamers. An immunoSEQ multiplex PCR generated amplified TCR beta CDR3 products spanning 54 Vbeta and 13 Jbeta. TCRdb re-analysed the immunoSEQ multiplex PCR reads in MiXCR, keeping a single row per CDR3 protein. The sample gives about 210,000 distinct CDR3 sequences, roughly 93% of which show up once; around 0.15% is in the top ten. The sample comprised CD4+ T cells from PBMCs. This TCR was sampled from a human donor with Susac syndrome.

The CDR3 sequence is CASSTPLGNTEAFF. Here the CDR3 DNA reads TGTGCCAGCAGTACACCTTTGGGGAACACTGAAGCTTTCTTT. The chain carries TRBV28 and TRBJ1-1; D not resolved. Per germline, CDR1 MDHEN and CDR2 SYDVKM. The CDR3 contains 14 residues. V was pared by 5 bases and J by 1 base, with 11 bases between.